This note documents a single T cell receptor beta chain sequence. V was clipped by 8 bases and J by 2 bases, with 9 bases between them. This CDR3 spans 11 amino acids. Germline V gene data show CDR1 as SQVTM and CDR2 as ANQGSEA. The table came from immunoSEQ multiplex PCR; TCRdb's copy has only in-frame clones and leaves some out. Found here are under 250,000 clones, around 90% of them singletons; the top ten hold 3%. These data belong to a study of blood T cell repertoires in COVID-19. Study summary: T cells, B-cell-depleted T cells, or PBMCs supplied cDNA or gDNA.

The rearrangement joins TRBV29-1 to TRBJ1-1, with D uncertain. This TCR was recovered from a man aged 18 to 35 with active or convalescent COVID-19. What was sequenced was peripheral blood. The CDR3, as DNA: TGCAGCCTATCATCCAACACTGAAGCTTTCTTT. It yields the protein CSLSSNTEAFF.